The T cell receptor beta chain under discussion was sequenced for a study of blood T cell repertoires in COVID-19. Turning to the study itself: Some COVID-19 samples were acute and others convalescent; all came from the United States, Italy and Spain.

On this clone itself: This CDR3 is also generated by other DNA sequences in the sample.

Germline V CDR1 and CDR2: SGHRS, YFSETQ. V lost 2 bases to trimming and J lost 4 bases; unmatched junction nucleotides: 8. CDR3 length equals 15 residues. Method: immunoSEQ multiplex PCR; TCRdb's copy keeps in-frame clones and lacks some. The top ten hold more than 4.5% of the sample, which has some 200,000 clones, around 84% seen once. Sequencing was carried out using peripheral blood. The chain recombines TRBV5-1 with TRBJ1-2; 7 nucleotides agree with TRBD1. The sequence was collected from an older woman who had recovered from COVID-19. The CDR3: CASSLGGAGIYGYTF. As DNA, the CDR3 is TGCGCCAGCAGCTTAGGGGGCGCGGGGATCTATGGCTACACCTTC.